This T cell receptor (beta chain) was identified during a study of control samples from healthy donors and cancer patients (TCRdb year 2020). Spanning cysteine to phenylalanine, the CDR3 consists of 14 amino acids. Solely the CDR3 DNA is kept, with 42 bases framed from the first base. CDR1 LNHDA and CDR2 SQIVND were looked up in the germline V gene (reference sequence). V loses 6 bases of germline sequence and J loses 1 base, and the interval between the two ends is 12 bases. Library preparation employed the immunoSEQ multiplex PCR assay. Not all clones reach the TCRdb copy of this immuneACCESS table, which keeps in-frame sequences only. Checked studies attribute under half of the gap to unresolved V genes and leave the rest unexplained. The sample has 150,000 to 200,000 clones on record, 90% of them singletons. The ten largest clones take up roughly 1.3% of the sample. A note on this clone: No antigen is known for it. Base qualities were left out, and no much larger clone turns up one base away.

Sequencing used blood. The sequence was collected from a woman between 50 and 59 years old in good health. Recombination connected TRBV19 to TRBJ1-1, with a tentative D gene TRBD1 over 6 matching bases. The CDR3 reads CASSQGFTNTEAFF. The nucleotide sequence is TGTGCCAGTAGCCAGGGGTTCACGAACACTGAAGCTTTCTTT.